Below, 27 T cell receptor beta chains from the same sample are listed, as sequenced in a study of blood T cell repertoires in COVID-19. Assay: immunoSEQ multiplex PCR; the TCRdb copy retains only in-frame clones and omits some. The data show 180,000 or so clones, about 88% seen once. The sequencing input was PBMCs or T cells enriched from blood (not recorded which). The source is a human donor with acute COVID-19. The donor label of this sample is uncertain.

This chain connects TRBV5-5 to TRBJ2-1; 16 positions match TRBD2. CDR1 and CDR2 (germline): SGHKS, YYEKEE (reference sequence). J gave up 7 bases and V 2 bases, and 9 bases lay outside the gene matches. This CDR3 comprises 18 residues. The DNA for the CDR3 is TGTGCCAGCAGCTTACCCGGGACTAGCGGGGGGGCTGAAAATGAGCAGTTCTTC. Translating gives CASSLPGTSGGAENEQFF.

This chain joins TRBV5-1 and TRBJ1-1; D is possibly TRBD1 (5 bases). The germline V gene has CDR1 SGHRS and CDR2 YFSETQ. V was shortened by 6 bases and J by 1 base, with 13 bases between the two germline ends. The CDR3 has 14 amino acids. The CDR3, as DNA: TGCGCCAGCACCCTATGGGGCCCGAACACTGAAGCTTTCTTT. It codes for CASTLWGPNTEAFF.

This chain links TRBV24-1 with TRBJ2-4; 7 nucleotides agree with TRBD1. V lost 4 bases to trimming and J lost 12 bases; unmatched junction nucleotides: 11. The V gene's germline CDR1 is KGHDR and CDR2 SFDVKD. The CDR3 length is 14 residues. DNA for the CDR3: TGTGCCACCAGTGACTCGACAGGGCCCGCAGCTCAGTACTTC. Translating it yields CATSDSTGPAAQYF.

The chain is built from TRBV20-1 and TRBJ2-3; D is unresolved. V was cut by 6 bases and J by 6 bases, with 10 bases left in between. The germline V gene has CDR1 DFQATT and CDR2 SNEGSKA (reference sequence). The CDR3 runs 11 residues. CDR3 residues: CSARKEDTQYF. CDR3 DNA: TGCAGTGCGCGTAAGGAGGATACGCAGTATTTT.

This chain uses TRBV30 with TRBJ1-1, with D possibly TRBD1 on 5 matching bases. The CDR3 is made up of 15 amino acids. With 0 bases removed from V and 4 bases from J, the gap between germline ends came to 15 bases. Germline V CDR1 and CDR2: GTSNPN, SVGIG (reference sequence). The CDR3 loop is CAWSVRSGGVTEAFF. CDR3 coding DNA: TGTGCCTGGAGTGTACGGTCCGGGGGGGTCACTGAAGCTTTCTTT.

The chain joins TRBV25-1 to TRBJ2-7, with 8 bases lining up with TRBD1. Trimming took 3 bases from V and 2 from J; bases not matched to a gene: 6. The length of the CDR3 is 15 residues. Per the germline V gene, CDR1 is MGHDK and CDR2 is SYGVNS. CDR3 region: CASSDRTGFPYEQYF. Here the CDR3 DNA reads TGTGCCAGCAGTGACCGGACAGGGTTCCCCTACGAGCAGTACTTC.

This clone was observed a single time. J is TRBJ1-2 and V is TRBV20-1; D is perhaps TRBD1 (6 bases). The CDR3 consists of 14 residues. Trimming left V 3 bases short and J 4 bases short, with 15 bases between. Germline lookup yields CDR1 DFQATT and CDR2 SNEGSKA (reference sequence). The CDR3: CSASVTGFGYGYTF. The CDR3 nucleotides read TGCAGTGCTAGTGTTACAGGGTTCGGCTATGGCTACACCTTC.

The chain is built from TRBV11-2 and TRBJ2-7; a weak D match, TRBD2 (6 bases). The CDR3 contains 15 residues. Trimming took 4 bases from V and 2 from J, leaving 15 bases between them. CDR1 is SGHAT, CDR2 FQNNGV, per germline. CDR3 residues: CASSYPLGGPYEQYF. CDR3 nucleotides: TGTGCCAGCAGCTACCCCCTCGGGGGACCCTACGAGCAGTACTTC.

The chain is built from TRBV19 and TRBJ1-1; 7 bases map to TRBD1. Germline CDR1 reads LNHDA; CDR2 reads SQIVND (reference sequence). The CDR3 extends over 13 amino acids. J was trimmed by 6 bases and V by 5 bases; bases with no gene match: 6. For the CDR3, the DNA is TGTGCCAGTAGTCTCCGACAGGGATCTGAAGCTTTCTTT. Translation gives CASSLRQGSEAFF. Drawing the rest from reference TRBV19 and TRBJ1-1, the complete variable domain is DGGITQSPKYLFRKEGQNVTLSCEQNLNHDAMYWYRQDPGQGLRLIYYSQIVNDFQKGDIAEGYSVSREKKESFPLTVTSAQKNPTAFYLCASSLRQGSEAFFGQGTRLTVV.

This sequence joins TRBV6-5 and TRBJ1-1; TRBD1 might be the D (6 bases). V dropped 7 bases and J dropped 6 bases, with 15 bases sitting between them. Germline V gene data show CDR1 as MNHEY and CDR2 as SVGAGI. CDR3 length: 13 amino acids. Written as DNA, the CDR3 is TGTGCCAGCAATTTCGTCGGACAGCCTGAAGCTTTCTTT. Protein product: CASNFVGQPEAFF.

The chain combines TRBV5-6 with TRBJ2-1, with D tentatively TRBD1 (5 bases). The CDR3 totals 14 residues. In germline, CDR1 is SGHDT, CDR2 YYEEEE. Between the trimmed V and J ends, which lost 0 bases and 7 bases, there was a span of 11 bases. DNA for the CDR3: TGTGCCAGCAGCTTGGGGCGGCAGGGAAATGAGCAGTTCTTC. Protein product: CASSLGRQGNEQFF.

This clone has only a few counts. The CDR3 reads CASSFGSSSYNEQFF. The CDR3 bases are TGTGCCAGCAGCTTCGGTTCAAGCTCCTACAATGAGCAGTTCTTC. The chain carries TRBV11-2 and TRBJ2-1, with D uncertain. This CDR3 is built from 15 residues. Germline V gene sequence: CDR1 SGHAT, CDR2 FQNNGV. The ends were cut back, 3 bases at V and 0 bases at J, with 9 bases in the middle.

The V gene is TRBV14, the J gene TRBJ2-1, with D possibly TRBD2 on 5 matching bases. Trimming removed 5 bases at V and 6 bases at J, with 20 bases between. This CDR3 has 16 residues. Germline V CDR1 and CDR2: SGHDN, FVKESK. CDR3 DNA sequence: TGTGCCAGCAGCTCCGGGGAACATAAAAACGTCAATGAGCAGTTCTTC. Protein sequence: CASSSGEHKNVNEQFF.

The sample holds one count of this clone. This chain uses TRBV7-2 with TRBJ1-1; a weak D match, TRBD1 (6 bases). The germline CDR1 and CDR2 sequences are SGHTA and FQGNSA. The CDR3 sequence is 14 residues long. V was shortened by 5 bases and J by 8 bases, with 18 bases between the two germline ends. This CDR3 is CASSPIGGGREAFF. CDR3 coding DNA: TGTGCCAGCAGCCCCATTGGGGGGGGGCGGGAAGCTTTCTTT.

DNA for the CDR3: TGTGCCAGCAGAGGGCGGACACCCTACAATGAGCAGTTCTTC. Translating gives CASRGRTPYNEQFF. This sequence joins TRBV6-5 and TRBJ2-1, with D possibly being TRBD1 (5 bases). Germline V CDR1 and CDR2: MNHEY, SVGAGI. V was shortened by 6 bases and J by 2 bases, with 11 bases between the two germline ends. The CDR3 is 14 residues long.

The chain recombines TRBV7-6 with TRBJ2-3; D ambiguous. Trimming removed 5 bases at V and 0 bases at J, with 12 bases between. Germline-derived CDR1 and CDR2 are SGHVS and FNYEAQ. The CDR3 spans 15 residues. The CDR3 loop is CASSPGFASTDTQYF. CDR3 sequence (DNA): TGTGCCAGCAGCCCCGGGTTTGCTAGCACAGATACGCAGTATTTT.

This chain joins TRBV20-1 and TRBJ1-2; 12 bases agree with TRBD1. In germline, CDR1 is DFQATT, CDR2 SNEGSKA (reference sequence). This CDR3 region has 11 residues. With V trimmed by 7 bases and J by 13 bases, 7 bases remained unmatched. CDR3 coding DNA: TGCAGTGTTCCGGGACAGGGGGCGCCCACCTTC. Its protein is CSVPGQGAPTF.

In its sample, this clone was seen a few times. J is TRBJ1-5 and V is TRBV10-2, with a tentative D call TRBD1 (6 bases). CDR3 length: 14 residues. The V end lost 8 bases, the J end lost 0 bases, and 11 bases lay between the germline ends. CDR1 WSHSY and CDR2 SAAADI come from the germline V gene. CDR3 bases: TGCGCCAGCCAACAGGGTTATAGCAATCAGCCCCAGCATTTT. As protein: CASQQGYSNQPQHF.

The V and J genes are TRBV7-6 and TRBJ1-1, with TRBD1 matching over 8 bases. Germline CDR1 is SGHVS and CDR2 is FNYEAQ. Germline trimming cut 5 bases from V and 3 bases from J; bases unmatched to any gene: 8. The CDR3 loop spans 15 amino acids. Written as DNA, the CDR3 is TGTGCCAGCAGCCGCGCCCCGACAGGGGACACTGAAGCTTTCTTT. Its translation is CASSRAPTGDTEAFF.

The rearrangement uses TRBV27 and TRBJ2-1, with a weak D call TRBD2 (5 bases). The germline V and J ends were trimmed by 7 bases and 4 bases, with 14 bases remaining between them. Per germline, CDR1 MNHEY and CDR2 SMNVEV (reference sequence). The CDR3 has 14 residues. The CDR3 nucleotides are TGTGCCAGCAACCCGGGATCAGTATACAATGAGCAGTTCTTC. It is translated as CASNPGSVYNEQFF.

V is TRBV4-1 and J is TRBJ2-4, with TRBD2 matching over 15 bases. The germline V gene has CDR1 MGHRA and CDR2 YSYEKL. This CDR3 spans 19 amino acids. Losses at the gene ends were 1 base for V and 9 bases for J; bases not matched to a gene: 13. CDR3 DNA: TGCGCCAGCAGCCAAGTCACGGGGACTAGCGGGGGGCCCTTGGGCATTCAGTACTTC. Encoded protein: CASSQVTGTSGGPLGIQYF.

The chain carries TRBV29-1 and TRBJ1-2; the match to TRBD1 covers 9 bases. With V trimmed by 6 bases and J by 8 bases, 10 bases remained unmatched. This CDR3 is built from 13 residues. The germline gives CDR1 SQVTM, CDR2 ANQGSEA. CDR3 DNA: TGCAGCGTCAATATCGGGACAGGGTTAGGCTACACCTTC. It yields the protein CSVNIGTGLGYTF.

The rearrangement joins TRBV7-6 to TRBJ1-3; D is possibly TRBD1 (5 bases). CDR1 is SGHVS and CDR2 is FNYEAQ in the germline V gene. Trimming took off 3 bases at V and 0 bases at J, with 9 bases between the two ends. CDR3 length equals 15 residues. The CDR3 protein is CASSLGQASGNTIYF. The CDR3 coding sequence is TGTGCCAGCAGCTTGGGGCAGGCCTCTGGAAACACCATATATTTT.

This clone was counted a few times. V usage is TRBV2 and J usage is TRBJ2-2, with 9 nucleotides matching TRBD1. The CDR3 runs to 16 residues. The V and J ends lost 7 bases and 4 bases, in that order; junction bases with no gene match: 10. CDR1 is SNHLY, CDR2 FYNNEI, per germline. The CDR3 DNA reads as TGTGCCAGCAACTTGGACAGGGGAGTACCCACCGGGGAGCTGTTTTTT. Its protein is CASNLDRGVPTGELFF. The entire variable domain, with the rest obtained from reference TRBV2 and TRBJ2-2, is as follows: EPEVTQTPSHQVTQMGQEVILRCVPISNHLYFYWYRQILGQKVEFLVSFYNNEISEKSEIFDDQFSVERPDGSNFTLKIRSTKLEDSAMYFCASNLDRGVPTGELFFGEGSRLTVL.

This chain uses TRBV7-9 with TRBJ1-2; no firm D call. This CDR3 is 14 amino acids long. V lost 1 base to trimming and J lost 8 bases, with 14 bases between them. Germline V gives CDR1 SEHNR, CDR2 FQNEAQ (reference sequence). The CDR3 coding sequence is TGTGCCAGCAGCTTAGGAGGAGGTGGTCGGGGCTACACCTTC. It specifies CASSLGGGGRGYTF. Together with reference TRBV7-9 and TRBJ1-2, the CDR3 gives the full variable domain: DTGVSQNPRHKITKRGQNVTFRCDPISEHNRLYWYRQTLGQGPEFLTYFQNEAQLEKSRLLSDRFSAERPKGSFSTLEIQRTEQGDSAMYLCASSLGGGGRGYTFGSGTRLTVV.

This rearrangement joins TRBV3-1 (or the pseudogene TRBV3-2) to TRBJ2-1, with unresolved D. The CDR3 sequence is 14 residues long. V was cut by 0 bases and J by 6 bases, with 9 bases left in between. Germline V gene data show CDR1 as LGHDT and CDR2 as YNNKEL (reference sequence). CDR3 in amino acids: CASSQDRILNEQFF. In DNA, the CDR3 is TGTGCCAGCAGCCAAGATAGAATCCTCAATGAGCAGTTCTTC.

The chain combines TRBV7-2 with TRBJ2-4; 8 bases are a match to TRBD2. Germline V gives CDR1 SGHTA, CDR2 FQGNSA. CDR3 length: 18 residues. J lost 1 base, V lost 5 bases, and 13 bases had no gene match. The CDR3 nucleotides read TGTGCCAGCAGCCTCTATTCCGGGGGGGCCGTGGCCAAAAACATTCAGTACTTC. Translating it yields CASSLYSGGAVAKNIQYF.